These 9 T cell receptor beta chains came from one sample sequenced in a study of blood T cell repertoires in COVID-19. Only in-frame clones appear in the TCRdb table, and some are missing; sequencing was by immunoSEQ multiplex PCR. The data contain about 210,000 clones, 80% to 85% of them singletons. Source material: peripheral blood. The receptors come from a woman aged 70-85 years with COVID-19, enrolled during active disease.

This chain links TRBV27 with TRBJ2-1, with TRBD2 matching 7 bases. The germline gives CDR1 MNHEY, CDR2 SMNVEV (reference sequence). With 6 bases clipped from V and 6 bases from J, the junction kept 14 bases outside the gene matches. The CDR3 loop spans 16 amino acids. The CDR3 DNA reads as TGTGCCAGCAGGACTCGGCGCGGGAGAGAAGGCAATGAGCAGTTCTTC. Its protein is CASRTRRGREGNEQFF.

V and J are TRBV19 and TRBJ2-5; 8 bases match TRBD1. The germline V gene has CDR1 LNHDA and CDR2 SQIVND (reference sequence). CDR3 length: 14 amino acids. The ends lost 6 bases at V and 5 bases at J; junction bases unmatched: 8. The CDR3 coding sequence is TGTGCCAGTAGGCCACAGGGGGGACGGGAGACCCAGTACTTC. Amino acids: CASRPQGGRETQYF.

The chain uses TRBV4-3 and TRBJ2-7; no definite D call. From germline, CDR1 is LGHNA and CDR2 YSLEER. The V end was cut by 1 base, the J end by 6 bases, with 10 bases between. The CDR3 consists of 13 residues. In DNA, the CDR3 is TGCGCCAGCAGCCAAGCTTTTAGTGGCGAGCAGTACTTC. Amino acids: CASSQAFSGEQYF.

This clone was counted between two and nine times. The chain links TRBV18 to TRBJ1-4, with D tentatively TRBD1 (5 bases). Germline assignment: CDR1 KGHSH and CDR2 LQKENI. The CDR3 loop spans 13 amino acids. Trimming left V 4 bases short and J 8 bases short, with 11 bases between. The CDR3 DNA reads TGTGCCAGCTCACAGGGGCAGGGCGAAAAACTGTTTTTT. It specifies CASSQGQGEKLFF.

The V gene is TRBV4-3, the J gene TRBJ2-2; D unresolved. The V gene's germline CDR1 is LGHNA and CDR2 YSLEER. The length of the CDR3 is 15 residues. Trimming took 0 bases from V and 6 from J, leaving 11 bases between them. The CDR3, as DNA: TGCGCCAGCAGCCAAGAGGTCTCGAGATCCGGGGAGCTGTTTTTT. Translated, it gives CASSQEVSRSGELFF.

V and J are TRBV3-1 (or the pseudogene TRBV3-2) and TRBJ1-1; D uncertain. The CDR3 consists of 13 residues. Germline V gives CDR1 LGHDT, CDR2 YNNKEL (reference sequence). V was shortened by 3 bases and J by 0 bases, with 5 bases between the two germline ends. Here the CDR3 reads CASSQTLNTEAFF. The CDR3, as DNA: TGTGCCAGCAGCCAGACACTGAACACTGAAGCTTTCTTT.

The CDR3 DNA sequence: TGTGCCAGCAGCTACGGACAGCGGGGTAGGGAACAGCCCCAGCATTTT. Protein product: CASSYGQRGREQPQHF. The chain uses TRBV7-9 and TRBJ1-5, with D possibly matching TRBD1 (6 bases). In germline, CDR1 is SEHNR, CDR2 FQNEAQ (reference sequence). This CDR3 has 16 amino acids. Trimming removed 4 bases from V and 7 bases from J, with 20 bases in between.

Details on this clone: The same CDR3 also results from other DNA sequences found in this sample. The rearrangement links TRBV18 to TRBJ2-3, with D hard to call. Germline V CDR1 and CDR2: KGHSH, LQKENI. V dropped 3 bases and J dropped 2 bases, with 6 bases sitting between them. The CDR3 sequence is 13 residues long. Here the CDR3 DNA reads TGTGCCAGCTCACCCCCTTACACAGATACGCAGTATTTT. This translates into CASSPPYTDTQYF.

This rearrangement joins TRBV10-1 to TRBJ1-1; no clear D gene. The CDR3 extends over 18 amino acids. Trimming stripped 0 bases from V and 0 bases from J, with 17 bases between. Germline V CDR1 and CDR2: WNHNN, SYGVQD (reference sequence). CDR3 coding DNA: TGCGCCAGCAGTGAGTCCATTGGGGTTAGGGAGATGAACACTGAAGCTTTCTTT. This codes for CASSESIGVREMNTEAFF.